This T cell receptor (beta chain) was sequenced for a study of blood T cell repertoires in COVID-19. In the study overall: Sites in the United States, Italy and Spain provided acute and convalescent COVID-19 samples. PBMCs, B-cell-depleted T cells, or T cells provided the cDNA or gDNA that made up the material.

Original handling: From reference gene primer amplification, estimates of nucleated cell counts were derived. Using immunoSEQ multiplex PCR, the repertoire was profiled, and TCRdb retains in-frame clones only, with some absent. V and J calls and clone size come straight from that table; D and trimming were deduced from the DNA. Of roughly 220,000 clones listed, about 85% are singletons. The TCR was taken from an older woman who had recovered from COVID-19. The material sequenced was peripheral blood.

CDR3 DNA sequence: TGTGCCAGCAGCTCACAGTACCAAGAGACCCAGTACTTC. As protein: CASSSQYQETQYF. This sequence joins TRBV7-3 and TRBJ2-5; no clear D gene. Germline CDR1 SGHTA, CDR2 FQGTGA. The CDR3 is made up of 13 amino acids. Trimming cost V 4 bases and J 0 bases, with 6 bases left between them.